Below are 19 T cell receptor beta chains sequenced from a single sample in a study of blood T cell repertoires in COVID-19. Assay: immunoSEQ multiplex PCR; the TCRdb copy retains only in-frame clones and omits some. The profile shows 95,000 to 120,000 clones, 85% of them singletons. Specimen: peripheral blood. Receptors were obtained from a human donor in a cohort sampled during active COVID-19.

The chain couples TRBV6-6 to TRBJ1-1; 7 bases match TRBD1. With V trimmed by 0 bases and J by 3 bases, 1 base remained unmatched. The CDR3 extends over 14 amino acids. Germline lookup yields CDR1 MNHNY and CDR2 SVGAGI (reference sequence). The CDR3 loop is CASSYSGGDTEAFF. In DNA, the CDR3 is TGTGCCAGCAGTTACTCAGGGGGCGACACTGAAGCTTTCTTT.

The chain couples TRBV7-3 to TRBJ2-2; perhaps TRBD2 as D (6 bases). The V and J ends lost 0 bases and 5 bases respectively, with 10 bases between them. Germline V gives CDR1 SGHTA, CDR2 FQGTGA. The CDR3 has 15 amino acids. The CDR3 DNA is TGTGCCAGCAGCTTAACGTGGCGGGGTACCGGGGAGCTGTTTTTT. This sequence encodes CASSLTWRGTGELFF.

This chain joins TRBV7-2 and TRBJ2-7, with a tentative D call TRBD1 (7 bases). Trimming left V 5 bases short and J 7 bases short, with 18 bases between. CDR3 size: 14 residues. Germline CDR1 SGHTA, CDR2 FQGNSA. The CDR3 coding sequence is TGTGCCAGCAGCGAGGGACTGGCAGGGGGGGAGCAGTACTTC. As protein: CASSEGLAGGEQYF.

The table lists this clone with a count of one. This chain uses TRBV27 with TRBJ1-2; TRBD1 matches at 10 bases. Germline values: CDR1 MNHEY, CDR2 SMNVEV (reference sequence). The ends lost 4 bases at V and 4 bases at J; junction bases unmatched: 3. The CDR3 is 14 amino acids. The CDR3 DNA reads TGTGCCAGCAGTTCGACAGGGGGCCGCTATGGCTACACCTTC. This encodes CASSSTGGRYGYTF.

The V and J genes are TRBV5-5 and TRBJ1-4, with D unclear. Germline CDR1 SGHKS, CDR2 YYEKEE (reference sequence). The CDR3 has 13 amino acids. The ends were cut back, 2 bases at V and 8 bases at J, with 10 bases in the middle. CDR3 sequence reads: CASSFGGEEKLFF. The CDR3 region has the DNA TGTGCCAGCAGCTTTGGTGGGGAGGAAAAACTGTTTTTT.

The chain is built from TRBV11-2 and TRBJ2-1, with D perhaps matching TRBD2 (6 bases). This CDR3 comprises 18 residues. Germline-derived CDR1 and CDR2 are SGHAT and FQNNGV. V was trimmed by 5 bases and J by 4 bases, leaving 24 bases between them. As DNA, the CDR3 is TGTGCCAGCAGCCAGTCCGGGGGAACTCCCACTCGTTACAATGAGCAGTTCTTC. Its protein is CASSQSGGTPTRYNEQFF.

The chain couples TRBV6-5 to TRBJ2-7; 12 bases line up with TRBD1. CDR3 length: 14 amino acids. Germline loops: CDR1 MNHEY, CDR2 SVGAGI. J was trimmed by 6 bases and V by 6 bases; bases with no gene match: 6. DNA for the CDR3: TGTGCCAGCAGATGGGGACAGGGGGCGGGCGAGCAGTACTTC. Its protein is CASRWGQGAGEQYF.

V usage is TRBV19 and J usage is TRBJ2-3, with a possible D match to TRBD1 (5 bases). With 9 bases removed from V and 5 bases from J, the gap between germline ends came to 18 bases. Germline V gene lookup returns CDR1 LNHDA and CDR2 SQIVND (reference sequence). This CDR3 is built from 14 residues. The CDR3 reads CASSPIDSQDTQYF. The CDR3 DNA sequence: TGTGCCAGCAGCCCGATCGACAGCCAAGATACGCAGTATTTT.

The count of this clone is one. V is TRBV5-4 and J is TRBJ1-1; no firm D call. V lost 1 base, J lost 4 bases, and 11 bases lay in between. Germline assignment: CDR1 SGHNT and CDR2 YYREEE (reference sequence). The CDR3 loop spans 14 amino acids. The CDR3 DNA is TGTGCCAGCAGCTTGTGGGAGTGGCGCACTGAAGCTTTCTTT. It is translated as CASSLWEWRTEAFF.

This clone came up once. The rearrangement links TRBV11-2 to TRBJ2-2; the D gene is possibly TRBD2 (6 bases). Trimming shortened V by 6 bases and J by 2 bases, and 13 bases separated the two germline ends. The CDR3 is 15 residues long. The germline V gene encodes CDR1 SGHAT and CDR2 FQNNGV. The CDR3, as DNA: TGTGCCAGCAGGGGCGGGACTCCAAACACCGGGGAGCTGTTTTTT. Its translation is CASRGGTPNTGELFF.

CDR3 loop: CATSDLTGINEKLFF. Here the CDR3 DNA reads TGTGCCACCAGTGATTTGACAGGGATTAATGAAAAACTGTTTTTT. The rearrangement joins TRBV24-1 to TRBJ1-4; the D gene is possibly TRBD1 (6 bases). CDR1 and CDR2 from the germline V gene are KGHDR and SFDVKD. The CDR3 is made up of 15 amino acids. With 0 bases removed from V and 4 bases from J, the gap between germline ends came to 8 bases.

The CDR3 DNA reads TGTGCCATCAGTGAGTCGAAGCAGCGGACGCTCTACGACGAGCAGTACTTC. Protein product: CAISESKQRTLYDEQYF. V is TRBV10-3 and J is TRBJ2-7, with D perhaps TRBD2 (5 bases). The length of the CDR3 is 17 residues. Deletions cut 0 bases from V and 5 bases from J, with 20 bases between. Per the germline V gene, CDR1 is ENHRY and CDR2 is SYGVKD.

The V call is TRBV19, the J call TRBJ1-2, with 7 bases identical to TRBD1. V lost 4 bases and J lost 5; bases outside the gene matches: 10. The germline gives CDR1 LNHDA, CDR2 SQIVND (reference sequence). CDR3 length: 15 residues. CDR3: CASSTRQGLGYGYTF. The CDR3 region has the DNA TGTGCCAGTAGTACCCGACAGGGTCTTGGGTATGGCTACACCTTC.

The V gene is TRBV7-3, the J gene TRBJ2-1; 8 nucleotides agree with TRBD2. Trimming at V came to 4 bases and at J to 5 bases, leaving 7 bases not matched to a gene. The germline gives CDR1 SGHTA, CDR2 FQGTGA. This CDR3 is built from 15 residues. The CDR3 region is CASSSGTRNHNEQFF. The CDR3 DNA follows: TGTGCCAGCAGCTCCGGGACTAGGAACCACAATGAGCAGTTCTTC.

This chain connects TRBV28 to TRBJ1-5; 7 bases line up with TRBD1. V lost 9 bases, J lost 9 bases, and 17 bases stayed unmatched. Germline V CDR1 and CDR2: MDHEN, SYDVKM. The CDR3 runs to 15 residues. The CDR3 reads CASYAGGPPKRPQHF. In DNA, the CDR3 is TGTGCCAGTTACGCAGGGGGACCTCCGAAACGGCCCCAGCATTTT. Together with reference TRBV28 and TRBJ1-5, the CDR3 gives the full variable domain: DVKVTQSSRYLVKRTGEKVFLECVQDMDHENMFWYRQDPGLGLRLIYFSYDVKMKEKGDIPEGYSVSREKKERFSLILESASTNQTSMYLCASYAGGPPKRPQHFGDGTRLSIL.

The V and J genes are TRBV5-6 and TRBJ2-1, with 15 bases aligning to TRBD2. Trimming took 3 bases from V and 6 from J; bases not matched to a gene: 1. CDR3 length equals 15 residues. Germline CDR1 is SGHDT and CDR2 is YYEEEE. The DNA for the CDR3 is TGTGCCAGCAGCTGGACTAGCGGGGGGGCCAATGAGCAGTTCTTC. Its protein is CASSWTSGGANEQFF.

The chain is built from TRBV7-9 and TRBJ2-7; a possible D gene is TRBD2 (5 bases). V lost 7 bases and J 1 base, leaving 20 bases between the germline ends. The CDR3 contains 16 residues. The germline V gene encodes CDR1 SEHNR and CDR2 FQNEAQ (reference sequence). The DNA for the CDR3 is TGTGCCAGCACCTCGACCGCAACCGGGGATTCCTACGAGCAGTACTTC. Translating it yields CASTSTATGDSYEQYF.

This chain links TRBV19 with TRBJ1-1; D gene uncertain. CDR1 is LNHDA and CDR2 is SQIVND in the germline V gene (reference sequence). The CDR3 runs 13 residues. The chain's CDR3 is CAPRHPMNTEAFF. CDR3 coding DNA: TGTGCTCCTAGGCACCCCATGAACACTGAAGCTTTCTTT.

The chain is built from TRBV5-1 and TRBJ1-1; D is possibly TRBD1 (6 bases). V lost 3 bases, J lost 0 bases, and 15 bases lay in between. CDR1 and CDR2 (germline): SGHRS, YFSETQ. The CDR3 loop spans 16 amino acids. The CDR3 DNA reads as TGCGCCAGCAGCTCACGGGACAAAGACATGAACACTGAAGCTTTCTTT. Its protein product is CASSSRDKDMNTEAFF. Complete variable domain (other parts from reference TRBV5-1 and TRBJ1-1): KAGVTQTPRYLIKTRGQQVTLSCSPISGHRSVSWYQQTPGQGLQFLFEYFSETQRNKGNFPGRFSGRQFSNSRSEMNVSTLELGDSALYLCASSSRDKDMNTEAFFGQGTRLTVV.